The 32 T cell receptor beta chains below were found in one sample sequenced in a study of CD8 T cells in Susac syndrome. Reverse transcription of about 0.45 to 1 ug RNA was performed with random hexamers. TCRdb analysed the immunoSEQ multiplex PCR reads with MiXCR anew, one entry per CDR3 protein. The sample lists approximately 100,000 distinct CDR3 sequences; less than 95% were seen once. The specimen sequenced was CD8+ T cells from PBMCs. The receptor source for this set is a human donor in good health.

The chain joins TRBV29-1 to TRBJ2-7, with D uncertain. The CDR3 loop spans 12 amino acids. V was shortened by 7 bases and J by 2 bases, with 12 bases between the two germline ends. Germline V lookup: CDR1 SQVTM, CDR2 ANQGSEA. The CDR3 here is CSATTGAYEQYF. The CDR3 nucleotides are TGCAGCGCTACGACTGGAGCCTACGAGCAGTACTTC.

CDR3 region: CASSESPGVAGYTF. CDR3 coding DNA: TGTGCCAGCAGTGAATCACCAGGGGTGGCTGGCTACACCTTC. This rearrangement joins TRBV25-1 to TRBJ1-2; a possible D gene is TRBD1 (6 bases). The CDR3 sequence is 14 residues long. The V and J ends lost 1 base and 7 bases respectively, with 13 bases between them. Germline V gene sequence: CDR1 MGHDK, CDR2 SYGVNS.

This chain joins TRBV14 and TRBJ2-7; no clear D gene. The CDR3 runs to 11 residues. V was pared by 8 bases and J by 1 base, with 6 bases between. The V gene's germline CDR1 is SGHDN and CDR2 FVKESK. The CDR3 bases are TGTGCCAGCGGTTTTTCCTACGAGCAGTACTTC. Its translation is CASGFSYEQYF.

The rearrangement links TRBV27 to TRBJ1-5; D is perhaps TRBD1 (5 bases). Trimming removed 2 bases from V and 3 bases from J, with 8 bases in between. CDR1 MNHEY and CDR2 SMNVEV come from the germline V gene (reference sequence). CDR3 size: 14 residues. This chain's CDR3 is CASSLGGTNQPQHF. The DNA of the CDR3 is TGTGCCAGCAGTTTAGGAGGGACCAATCAGCCCCAGCATTTT.

This rearrangement joins TRBV25-1 to TRBJ2-6; 10 bases match TRBD1. The germline CDR1 and CDR2 sequences are MGHDK and SYGVNS. V shed 4 bases and J 2 bases; nucleotides not matched to a gene: 8. This CDR3 is built from 18 residues. CDR3 sequence (DNA): TGTGCCAGCAGTGGATGGACAGGGGGATCCCCTGGGGCCAACGTCCTGACTTTC. It encodes CASSGWTGGSPGANVLTF.

The chain is built from TRBV12-3 or TRBV12-4 and TRBJ1-1; D unclear. Trimming removed 2 bases from V and 1 base from J, with 5 bases in between. The CDR3 is made up of 13 amino acids. The CDR3 DNA reads TGTGCCAGCAGTTTAAATGAGAACACTGAAGCTTTCTTT. It yields the protein CASSLNENTEAFF.

The rearrangement links TRBV27 to TRBJ2-6, with D hard to call. The V gene's germline CDR1 is MNHEY and CDR2 SMNVEV (reference sequence). V was shortened by 8 bases and J by 0 bases, with 5 bases between the two germline ends. The CDR3 sequence is 13 residues long. The CDR3 DNA is TGTGCCAGCGGGATCTCTGGGGCCAACGTCCTGACTTTC. It codes for CASGISGANVLTF.

The chain is built from TRBV5-1 and TRBJ2-3; D unresolved. The V gene's germline CDR1 is SGHRS and CDR2 YFSETQ. The CDR3 is made up of 13 amino acids. The ends were cut back, 4 bases at V and 0 bases at J, with 6 bases in the middle. For the CDR3, the DNA is TGCGCCAGCAGCCAGATTAGCACAGATACGCAGTATTTT. Translating it yields CASSQISTDTQYF.

The chain carries TRBV7-2 and TRBJ2-7; 10 bases agree with TRBD1. CDR3 length: 14 residues. The V gene's germline CDR1 is SGHTA and CDR2 FQGNSA. V shed 5 bases, J shed 2 bases, and the junction held 3 bases outside the gene matches. The CDR3 sequence is CASSPTGGPYEQYF. In DNA, the CDR3 is TGTGCCAGCAGCCCGACAGGGGGCCCCTACGAGCAGTACTTC. The complete variable domain, with remaining parts taken from reference TRBV7-2 and TRBJ2-7, reads GAGVSQSPSNKVTEKGKDVELRCDPISGHTALYWYRQSLGQGLEFLIYFQGNSAPDKSGLPSDRFSAERTGGSVSTLTIQRTQQEDSAVYLCASSPTGGPYEQYFGPGTRLTVT.

V and J are TRBV20-1 and TRBJ2-2, with TRBD1 matching over 8 bases. V trimming: 0 bases; J trimming: 7 bases; junction bases outside the gene matches: 10. The CDR3 sequence is 16 residues long. Germline V CDR1 and CDR2: DFQATT, SNEGSKA (reference sequence). The CDR3 sequence is CSARDLRQGAGGELFF. Written as DNA, the CDR3 is TGCAGTGCTAGAGATCTACGGCAGGGGGCTGGCGGGGAGCTGTTTTTT.

The chain has TRBV7-2 and TRBJ1-1, with 9 positions matching TRBD1. Germline loops: CDR1 SGHTA, CDR2 FQGNSA. After removal of 6 bases from V and 5 bases from J, the junction contained 7 bases not matched to a gene. The CDR3 is 14 amino acids. CDR3 loop: CASRRGTGLTEAFF. The CDR3 region has the DNA TGTGCCAGCAGACGTGGGACAGGGCTGACTGAAGCTTTCTTT.

The chain joins TRBV7-2 to TRBJ1-5; D remains unclear. The V gene lost 7 bases and the J gene lost 5 bases, with 12 bases spanning the gap. The germline V gene encodes CDR1 SGHTA and CDR2 FQGNSA. The CDR3 is made up of 13 amino acids. The CDR3 coding sequence is TGTGCCAGCAACCAACACAGAGATCAGCCCCAGCATTTT. Protein product: CASNQHRDQPQHF. The full variable domain, rest sourced from reference TRBV7-2 and TRBJ1-5, is GAGVSQSPSNKVTEKGKDVELRCDPISGHTALYWYRQSLGQGLEFLIYFQGNSAPDKSGLPSDRFSAERTGGSVSTLTIQRTQQEDSAVYLCASNQHRDQPQHFGDGTRLSIL.

V and J are TRBV3-1 and TRBJ2-7, with D uncertain. Germline lookup yields CDR1 LGHDT and CDR2 YNNKEL (reference sequence). CDR3 size: 12 residues. V lost 1 base, J lost 3 bases, and 4 bases lay in between. CDR3 in amino acids: CASSQVGYEQYF. As DNA, the CDR3 is TGTGCCAGCAGCCAAGTGGGCTACGAGCAGTACTTC.

This chain links TRBV20-1 with TRBJ2-7; D remains unclear. Germline CDR1 and CDR2: DFQATT and SNEGSKA (reference sequence). This CDR3 contains 13 residues. V was shortened by 0 bases and J by 7 bases, with 13 bases between the two germline ends. CDR3 protein: CSARDFYFPEQYF. The CDR3 nucleotides are TGCAGTGCTAGAGATTTCTATTTCCCTGAGCAGTACTTC.

This chain links TRBV7-8 with TRBJ1-1, with TRBD1 as a possible D gene (6 bases). Germline V CDR1 and CDR2: SGHVS, FQNEAQ. CDR3 length: 15 amino acids. V was shortened by 5 bases and J by 0 bases, with 13 bases between the two germline ends. Here the CDR3 reads CASSRTAIMNTEAFF. The DNA for the CDR3 is TGTGCCAGCAGCCGGACAGCCATTATGAACACTGAAGCTTTCTTT.

The CDR3 coding sequence is TGTGCCAGCAGCCGCCTAGGAGAGAACACCGGGGAGCTGTTTTTT. It codes for CASSRLGENTGELFF. This chain connects TRBV4-2 to TRBJ2-2; D uncertain. From germline, CDR1 is LGHNA and CDR2 YNFKEQ. The V and J ends lost 4 bases and 1 base respectively, with 10 bases between them. The CDR3 spans 15 residues.

The V call is TRBV5-8, the J call TRBJ2-7, with 7 bases aligning to TRBD1. Trimming at V came to 4 bases and at J to 6 bases, leaving 10 bases not matched to a gene. The CDR3 has 14 residues. The germline V gene has CDR1 SGHTS and CDR2 YDEGEE. In nucleotides, the CDR3 is TGTGCCAGCAGCCCATGGACAGGAGGAGCCGAGCAGTACTTC. It translates to CASSPWTGGAEQYF.

V usage is TRBV5-6 and J usage is TRBJ2-3, with a weak D call TRBD1 (5 bases). CDR3 length: 12 amino acids. Trimming took 4 bases from V and 6 from J, leaving 9 bases between them. Per the germline V gene, CDR1 is SGHDT and CDR2 is YYEEEE. The CDR3 nucleotides are TGTGCCAGCAGCCCCCGACAGGATACGCAGTATTTT. It specifies CASSPRQDTQYF.

This chain joins TRBV6-2 or TRBV6-3 and TRBJ1-1; 8 bases line up with TRBD1. The V and J ends lost 0 bases and 9 bases, in that order; junction bases with no gene match: 6. In germline, CDR1 is MNHEY, CDR2 SVGEGT. The CDR3 spans 14 residues. The CDR3 sequence: CASSYSTQGAQAFF. CDR3 nucleotide sequence: TGTGCCAGCAGTTACTCAACTCAGGGGGCGCAAGCTTTCTTT.

The chain combines TRBV5-4 with TRBJ1-1; D not certain. V lost 3 bases, J lost 4 bases, and 10 bases lay in between. The CDR3 is 13 amino acids. Looked up from germline, CDR1 is SGHNT and CDR2 is YYREEE (reference sequence). The CDR3 spells CASSSSSVTEAFF. The CDR3 coding sequence is TGTGCCAGCAGCTCCTCCTCCGTCACTGAAGCTTTCTTT.

This chain links TRBV29-1 with TRBJ2-2; 7 nucleotides agree with TRBD2. Germline loops: CDR1 SQVTM, CDR2 ANQGSEA. Trimming removed 0 bases from V and 6 bases from J; junction bases left unmatched: 7. The CDR3 sequence is 15 residues long. The CDR3 coding sequence is TGCAGCGTTGAAGATGCGGCACGGGGGGCCGGGGAGCTGTTTTTT. Translation: CSVEDAARGAGELFF.

This clonotype was seen a single time. The chain uses TRBV5-1 and TRBJ2-7; 7 bases are a match to TRBD1. The ends lost 3 bases at V and 5 bases at J; junction bases unmatched: 5. Germline assignment: CDR1 SGHRS and CDR2 YFSETQ. This CDR3 region has 13 residues. In DNA, the CDR3 is TGCGCCAGCAGCTCGGGACAGCGGAACGAGCAGTACTTC. Translating gives CASSSGQRNEQYF.

The chain has TRBV5-4 and TRBJ2-5; a weak D match, TRBD2 (6 bases). Trimming left V 0 bases short and J 6 bases short, with 12 bases between. The germline gives CDR1 SGHNT, CDR2 YYREEE (reference sequence). CDR3 size: 14 residues. CDR3 bases: TGTGCCAGCAGCTTGGAGGGGACTGGGAAGACCCAGTACTTC. Translated, it gives CASSLEGTGKTQYF.

The rearrangement links TRBV3-1 to TRBJ2-3, with D hard to call. V was pared by 0 bases and J by 9 bases, with 10 bases between. Germline-derived CDR1 and CDR2 are LGHDT and YNNKEL (reference sequence). This CDR3 comprises 13 residues. CDR3 coding DNA: TGTGCCAGCAGCCAAGATTGGCGAGCCACGCAGTATTTT. It is translated as CASSQDWRATQYF.

The chain has TRBV3-1 and TRBJ2-1; TRBD2 aligns across 8 bases. This CDR3 has 16 amino acids. CDR1 and CDR2 from the germline V gene are LGHDT and YNNKEL (reference sequence). V was pared by 1 base and J by 6 bases, with 8 bases of the junction left unmatched. CDR3 DNA sequence: TGTGCCAGCAGCCAAGGTCGGGGGGGCACGGGCAATGAGCAGTTCTTC. Protein product: CASSQGRGGTGNEQFF.

This clonotype has just a few counts. The chain carries TRBV6-2 or TRBV6-3 and TRBJ2-4; no reliable D call. The CDR3 extends over 15 amino acids. CDR1 MNHEY and CDR2 SVGEGT come from the germline V gene. Trimming cost V 6 bases and J 8 bases, with 20 bases left between them. CDR3 nucleotide sequence: TGTGCCAGCAGCCGCTACGAGGCCGAGAGTGACATTCAGTACTTC. It yields the protein CASSRYEAESDIQYF.

Written as DNA, the CDR3 is TGCAGCGCCCCTGGGGCGGTTTCCTACAATGAGCAGTTCTTC. Amino acids: CSAPGAVSYNEQFF. V usage is TRBV29-1 and J usage is TRBJ2-1; D perhaps matches TRBD1 (5 bases). There are 14 residues in the CDR3. CDR1 is SQVTM and CDR2 is ANQGSEA in the germline V gene. V lost 7 bases and J lost 1, with 14 bases in between.

This chain links TRBV3-1 with TRBJ2-1, with 13 bases aligning to TRBD2. The CDR3 runs to 15 residues. The trim removed 4 bases at V and 5 bases at J, leaving 2 bases unmatched. Germline-derived CDR1 and CDR2 are LGHDT and YNNKEL (reference sequence). The CDR3 DNA reads as TGTGCCAGCAGCCTGGGACTAGCGGGGCACAATGAGCAGTTCTTC. Its protein is CASSLGLAGHNEQFF.

The chain recombines TRBV7-9 with TRBJ1-5; D not certain. From germline, CDR1 is SEHNR and CDR2 FQNEAQ (reference sequence). V was trimmed by 2 bases and J by 2 bases, leaving 7 bases between them. CDR3 size: 14 residues. The CDR3 DNA sequence: TGTGCCAGCAGCTTAAACACAGGCAATCAGCCCCAGCATTTT. It yields the protein CASSLNTGNQPQHF. Variable domain in full (rest from reference TRBV7-9 and TRBJ1-5): DTGVSQNPRHKITKRGQNVTFRCDPISEHNRLYWYRQTLGQGPEFLTYFQNEAQLEKSRLLSDRFSAERPKGSFSTLEIQRTEQGDSAMYLCASSLNTGNQPQHFGDGTRLSIL.

This clonotype was seen a few times. This sequence joins TRBV5-1 and TRBJ2-7; TRBD1 or TRBD2 may be the D gene (5 bases each). Trimming took 0 bases from V and 1 from J, leaving 17 bases between them. The CDR3 consists of 17 residues. CDR1 and CDR2 from the germline V gene are SGHRS and YFSETQ. The CDR3 DNA reads TGCGCCAGCAGCTTGGTAAAAGGGACGGTCCCTTCCTACGAGCAGTACTTC. This translates into CASSLVKGTVPSYEQYF.

This rearrangement joins TRBV10-3 to TRBJ2-5; perhaps TRBD2 as D (6 bases). V was clipped by 0 bases and J by 1 base, with 6 bases between them. The CDR3 extends over 14 amino acids. CDR1 is ENHRY and CDR2 is SYGVKD in the germline V gene. The CDR3 sequence: CAISESTSQETQYF. For the CDR3, the DNA is TGTGCCATCAGTGAGTCGACTAGCCAAGAGACCCAGTACTTC.

The chain is built from TRBV29-1 and TRBJ2-7, with 9 bases fitting TRBD1. The trim removed 3 bases at V and 3 bases at J, leaving 18 bases unmatched. This CDR3 has 18 amino acids. Germline CDR1 reads SQVTM; CDR2 reads ANQGSEA. CDR3 DNA sequence: TGCAGCGTTGAGGGGGACAGGGCCAACCCTACGAGCTTCTACGAGCAGTACTTC. Residues: CSVEGDRANPTSFYEQYF.